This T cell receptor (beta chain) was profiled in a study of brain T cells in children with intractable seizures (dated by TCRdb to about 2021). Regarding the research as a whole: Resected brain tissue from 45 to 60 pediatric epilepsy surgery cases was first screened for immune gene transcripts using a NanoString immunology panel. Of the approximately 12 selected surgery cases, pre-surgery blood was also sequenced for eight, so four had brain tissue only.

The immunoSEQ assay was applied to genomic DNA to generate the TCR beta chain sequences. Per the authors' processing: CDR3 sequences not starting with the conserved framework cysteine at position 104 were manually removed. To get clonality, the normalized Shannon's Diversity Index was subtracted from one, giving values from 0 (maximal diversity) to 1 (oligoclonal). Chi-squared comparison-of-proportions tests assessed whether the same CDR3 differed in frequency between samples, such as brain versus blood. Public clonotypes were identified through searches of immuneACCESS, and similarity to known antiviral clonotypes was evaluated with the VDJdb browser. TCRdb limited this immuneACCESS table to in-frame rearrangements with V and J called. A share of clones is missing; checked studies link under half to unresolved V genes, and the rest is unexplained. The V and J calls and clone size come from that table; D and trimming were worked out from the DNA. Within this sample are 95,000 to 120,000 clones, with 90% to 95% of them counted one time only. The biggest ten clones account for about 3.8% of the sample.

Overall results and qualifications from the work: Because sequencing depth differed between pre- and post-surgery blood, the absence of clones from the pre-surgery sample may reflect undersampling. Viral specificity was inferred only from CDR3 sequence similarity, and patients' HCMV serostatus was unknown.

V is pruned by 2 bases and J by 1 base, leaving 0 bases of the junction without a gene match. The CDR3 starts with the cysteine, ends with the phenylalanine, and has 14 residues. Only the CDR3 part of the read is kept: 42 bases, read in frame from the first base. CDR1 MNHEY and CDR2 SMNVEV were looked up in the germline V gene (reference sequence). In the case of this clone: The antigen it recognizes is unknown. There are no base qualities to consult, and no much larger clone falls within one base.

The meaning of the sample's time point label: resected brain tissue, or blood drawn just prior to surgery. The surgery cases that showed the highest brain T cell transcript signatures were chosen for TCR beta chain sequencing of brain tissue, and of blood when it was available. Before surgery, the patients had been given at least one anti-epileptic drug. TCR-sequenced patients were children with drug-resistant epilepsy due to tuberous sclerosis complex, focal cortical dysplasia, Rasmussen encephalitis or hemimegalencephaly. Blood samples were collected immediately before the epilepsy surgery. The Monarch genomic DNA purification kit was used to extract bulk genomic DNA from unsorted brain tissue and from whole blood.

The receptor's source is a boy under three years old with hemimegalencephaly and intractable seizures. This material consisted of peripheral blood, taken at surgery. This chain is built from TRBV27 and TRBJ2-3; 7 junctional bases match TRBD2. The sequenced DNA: TGTGCCAGCAGTTTACTAGCGGGCACAGATACGCAGTATTTT. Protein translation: CASSLLAGTDTQYF.